These 5 T cell receptor beta chains were all obtained from the same sample, sequenced in a study of blood T cell repertoires in COVID-19. The repertoire was sequenced with immunoSEQ multiplex PCR; TCRdb's copy has only in-frame clones and lacks some. The sample yields about 240,000 clones, about four fifths seen once. The sequenced sample consisted of peripheral blood. The receptors derive from a man aged 50-59 years with acute or convalescent COVID-19.

About this clone: Other DNA sequences of this sample code for an identical CDR3. V and J are TRBV11-3 and TRBJ2-3; the D gene is possibly TRBD2 (6 bases). V lost 1 base and J lost 1, with 9 bases in between. The CDR3 covers 15 residues. Looked up from germline, CDR1 is SGHNT and CDR2 is YENEEA. The DNA for the CDR3 is TGTGCCAGCAGCTTAGCGGGAGCGGGCACAGATACGCAGTATTTT. It specifies CASSLAGAGTDTQYF.

This clone was recorded a few times. The rearrangement uses TRBV2 and TRBJ1-4, with 10 bases matching TRBD1. This CDR3 contains 14 residues. V was clipped by 8 bases and J by 10 bases; unmatched bases: 10. From germline, CDR1 is SNHLY and CDR2 FYNNEI. The CDR3 loop is CASHTMGDRGKLFF. CDR3 nucleotide sequence: TGTGCCAGCCACACGATGGGGGACAGGGGAAAACTGTTTTTT.

V gene TRBV5-1 combines with J gene TRBJ2-1, with 11 bases identical to TRBD2. Germline CDR1 SGHRS, CDR2 YFSETQ. Germline trimming cut 4 bases from V and 3 bases from J; bases unmatched to any gene: 3. The CDR3 is 15 residues long. The CDR3 protein is CASSPTSGSYNEQFF. DNA for the CDR3: TGCGCCAGCAGCCCTACTAGCGGGAGCTACAATGAGCAGTTCTTC.

The chain uses TRBV12-3 or TRBV12-4 and TRBJ2-5; TRBD1 matches 7 bases. Unmatched junction bases numbered 10, after V lost 5 bases and J lost 13 bases. The CDR3 runs to 12 residues. The CDR3 loop reads CASSPRQGKSYF. The CDR3 coding sequence is TGTGCCAGCAGTCCCCGACAGGGAAAGTCGTACTTC.

The genes are TRBV25-1 and TRBJ2-7; 10 nucleotides agree with TRBD1. Trimming removed 4 bases from V and 7 bases from J; junction bases left unmatched: 10. CDR3 length: 15 residues. The V gene's germline CDR1 is MGHDK and CDR2 SYGVNS. In DNA, the CDR3 is TGTGCCAGCAGTGGAACCGGGACAGGGGTGGGTGAGCAGTACTTC. Its translation: CASSGTGTGVGEQYF.